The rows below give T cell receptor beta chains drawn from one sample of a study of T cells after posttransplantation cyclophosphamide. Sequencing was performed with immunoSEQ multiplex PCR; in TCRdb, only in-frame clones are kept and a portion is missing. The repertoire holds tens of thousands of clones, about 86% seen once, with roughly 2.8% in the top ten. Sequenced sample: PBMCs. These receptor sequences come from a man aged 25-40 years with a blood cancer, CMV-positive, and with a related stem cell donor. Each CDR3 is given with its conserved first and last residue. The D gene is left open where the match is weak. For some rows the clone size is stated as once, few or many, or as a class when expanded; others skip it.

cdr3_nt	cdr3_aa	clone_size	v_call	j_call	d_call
TGTGCCAGCAGCCCGCGTTTAGGACACGAGGAACAAGAGACCCAGTACTTC	CASSPRLGHEEQETQYF	-	TRBV7-9	TRBJ2-5	-
TGTGCCAGCAGTTGGGGGACAGGGGCCTACGAGCAGTACTTC	CASSWGTGAYEQYF	-	TRBV27	TRBJ2-7	TRBD1
TGTGCCAGCAGCCAAGACATCACCCAGGCTAATGAAAAACTGTTTTTT	CASSQDITQANEKLFF	-	TRBV11-2	TRBJ1-4	-
TGTGCCAGCAGTGCAGGGGTAGGGTCCTACAATGAGCAGTTCTTC	CASSAGVGSYNEQFF	-	TRBV2	TRBJ2-1	-
TGTGCCAGCTTACAGAGCACAGATACGCAGTATTTT	CASLQSTDTQYF	-	TRBV28	TRBJ2-3	-
TGTGCCAGTAGTATACGGACCCTAGCGGGAGGTTTTAATGAGCAGTTCTTC	CASSIRTLAGGFNEQFF	-	TRBV19	TRBJ2-1	TRBD2
TGTGCCAGCAGTGAAATGTCCGCAGGGGGCGGCGAGCAGTACTTC	CASSEMSAGGGEQYF	-	TRBV6-1	TRBJ2-7	TRBD1
TGCGCCAGCAGCCGGCAGGGGACTAGCGGGAGGTCCGAGCAGTACTTC	CASSRQGTSGRSEQYF	-	TRBV4-1	TRBJ2-7	TRBD2
TGTGCCAGCAGCTTAGGATTCGCAGATACGCAGTATTTT	CASSLGFADTQYF	-	TRBV13	TRBJ2-3	-
TGTGCCAGCAGCTCCAGCGGGGAGCTGTTTTTT	CASSSSGELFF	-	TRBV11-3	TRBJ2-2	-
TGTGCCAGTAGATCGAGGGGTAGCGGGATCCAAGAGACCCAGTACTTC	CASRSRGSGIQETQYF	-	TRBV19	TRBJ2-5	TRBD2
TGTGCCAGCAGCCCCACCACAGGGATGGGGGCCAACGTCCTGACTTTC	CASSPTTGMGANVLTF	-	TRBV9	TRBJ2-6	-
TGTGCCAGCAGTGGGACGGGACAGAGTCTTGGCTACACCTTC	CASSGTGQSLGYTF	-	TRBV2	TRBJ1-2	TRBD1
TGCGCCAGCAGCCCCCAGGGGAGGAACACTGAAGCTTTCTTT	CASSPQGRNTEAFF	-	TRBV4-3	TRBJ1-1	-
TGTGCCTGGTCATCGAGCCTGGATGGAGGTTACACCTTC	CAWSSSLDGGYTF	once	TRBV30	TRBJ1-2	-
TGTGCCAGCACCTTGCAGAGGGCCGGCACAGATACGCAGTATTTT	CASTLQRAGTDTQYF	-	TRBV11-2	TRBJ2-3	-
TGTGCCAGCAGCCAAGGGACTAGCGGGAGAACTGAGCAGTTCTTC	CASSQGTSGRTEQFF	-	TRBV13	TRBJ2-1	TRBD2
TGTGCCAGCAGCAATGACAGGGGGCGCCCAACTGAGCAGTTCTTC	CASSNDRGRPTEQFF	-	TRBV28	TRBJ2-1	TRBD1
TGTGCCATGTCCTCCGGGACTGGGTTTTACAATGAGCAGTTCTTC	CAMSSGTGFYNEQFF	-	TRBV21-1	TRBJ2-1	-
TGCGCCAGCAGCAGTACCCCGGGACAGGGGGTCTATGGCTACACCTTC	CASSSTPGQGVYGYTF	-	TRBV5-1	TRBJ1-2	TRBD1
TGTGCCAGCAGCGTCCAAAGCGGGTCCTTGCCAGAGACCCAGTACTTC	CASSVQSGSLPETQYF	-	TRBV9	TRBJ2-5	-
TGTGCCAGTGGGACAGGGAATGGCTACACCTTC	CASGTGNGYTF	-	TRBV19	TRBJ1-2	TRBD1
TGTGCCTGGAGAAGGGACAGTGGGGGCACTGAAGCTTTCTTT	CAWRRDSGGTEAFF	-	TRBV30	TRBJ1-1	TRBD1
TGTGCCAGCAATACTCTTCAGGGAGGTGAGCAGTTCTTC	CASNTLQGGEQFF	-	TRBV2	TRBJ2-1	-
TGTGCCAGCAGCTCGACAGGGGGAGGCTATGGCTACACCTTC	CASSSTGGGYGYTF	-	TRBV7-9	TRBJ1-2	TRBD1
TGCAGCGTTGAAGTTTTAGGAGGGCGCAATGAAAAACTGTTTTTT	CSVEVLGGRNEKLFF	-	TRBV29-1	TRBJ1-4	-
TGCGCCAGCAGCTTTAACAGGAGGGACACTGAAGCTTTCTTT	CASSFNRRDTEAFF	-	TRBV4-1	TRBJ1-1	-
TGTGCCAGCAGCCAGCTGGGACTAGCGGGGTTGTACTTC	CASSQLGLAGLYF	-	TRBV4-2	TRBJ2-4	TRBD2
TGTGCCAGCAGCTTAGGTATAGCGGGAGGGTGGGACGAGCAGTACTTC	CASSLGIAGGWDEQYF	-	TRBV11-2	TRBJ2-7	TRBD2
TGCAGCGTTTGGGGGGGCGGGAGCACAGATACGCAGTATTTT	CSVWGGGSTDTQYF	-	TRBV29-1	TRBJ2-3	-
TGCGCCAGCAGCCAAGGACAGTTAAACATTCAGTACTTC	CASSQGQLNIQYF	-	TRBV4-3	TRBJ2-4	-
TGTGCCAGCAGCCCGAACGGGGAGCAGAACACCGGGGAGCTGTTTTTT	CASSPNGEQNTGELFF	-	TRBV28	TRBJ2-2	-
TGTGCCAGCAGCTTAAGGGGCGGGGATGAGCAGTTCTTC	CASSLRGGDEQFF	-	TRBV7-2	TRBJ2-1	-
TGTGCCAGCAGTGTATTACCGGGACAGGGGGCGGTAGACCAGTACTTC	CASSVLPGQGAVDQYF	-	TRBV6-1	TRBJ2-5	TRBD1
TGTGCCAGCAGCTTAGAATCTAGGTTTGGGACTAGCGGTAACAATGAGCAGTTCTTC	CASSLESRFGTSGNNEQFF	-	TRBV11-2	TRBJ2-1	TRBD2